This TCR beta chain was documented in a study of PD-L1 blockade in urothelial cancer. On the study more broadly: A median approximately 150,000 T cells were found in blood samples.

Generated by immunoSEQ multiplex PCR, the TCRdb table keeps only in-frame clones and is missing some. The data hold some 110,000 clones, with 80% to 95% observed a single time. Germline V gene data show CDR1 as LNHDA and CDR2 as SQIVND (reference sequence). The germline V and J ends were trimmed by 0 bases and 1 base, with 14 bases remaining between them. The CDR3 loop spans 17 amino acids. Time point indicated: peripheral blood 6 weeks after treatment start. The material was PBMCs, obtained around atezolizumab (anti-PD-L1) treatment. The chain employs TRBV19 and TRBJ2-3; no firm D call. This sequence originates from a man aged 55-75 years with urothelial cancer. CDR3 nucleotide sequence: TGTGCCAGTAGTATAGATCGAAGTTCGGCGGGCACAGATACGCAGTATTTT. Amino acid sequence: CASSIDRSSAGTDTQYF.